What follows describes a single T cell receptor (beta chain). Residents of over 20 US areas, aged about 18 to 89 years, made up the participants. The data were obtained in a study of blood T cell repertoires in COVID-19. With 5 bases removed from V and 4 bases from J, the gap between germline ends came to 15 bases. CDR1 and CDR2 from the germline V gene are GTSNPN and SVGIG (reference sequence). The CDR3 is 14 amino acids. Profiling relied on immunoSEQ multiplex PCR, and the TCRdb table lists in-frame clones only, not all of them. Altogether 200,000 to 250,000 clones are present, 80% to 90% being singletons, with the ten largest covering around 3.7%.

The sample taken for sequencing was PBMCs or T cells enriched from blood (not recorded which). The rearrangement links TRBV30 to TRBJ1-3, with D perhaps matching TRBD1 (6 bases). The receptor's source is a woman younger than 45 who had been exposed to COVID-19. The CDR3 DNA is TGTGCCTGGGACGATACAGGGTCGGGAAACACCATATATTTT. It is translated as CAWDDTGSGNTIYF. The variable domain in full, with the rest retrieved from reference TRBV30 and TRBJ1-3, is SQTIHQWPATLVQPVGSPLSLECTVEGTSNPNLYWYRQAAGRGLQLLFYSVGIGQISSEVPQNLSASRPQDRQFILSSKKLLLSDSGFYLCAWDDTGSGNTIYFGEGSWLTVV.